This record concerns one T cell receptor beta chain sequence. The target antigen is unknown. Sequencing used immunoSEQ multiplex PCR; TCRdb keeps in-frame clones, though not all of them. Of over 45,000 clones listed, approximately 80% were seen once; the top ten hold approximately 3%. These data belong to a study of vaccination effects on CD4 cells after COVID-19. Background on the study: Wells each received around 2 million PBMC, cultured with 10 IU/ml IL-2 and 9.5 to 10 ug/ml peptides.

Scientists isolated CD4+ T cells after a roughly 10-day culture period ended. Vaccine recipients lacked prior SARS-CoV-2 infection and had negative nucleocapsid antibodies. The CDR3 loop spans 14 amino acids. Trimming stripped 3 bases from V and 8 bases from J, with 13 bases between. Germline V gene sequence: CDR1 KGHSH, CDR2 LQKENI. Notes on the study in general: In healthy vaccinees, only 1 of 255 vaccine-induced clones cross-reacted with common cold coronaviruses.

V gene TRBV18 combines with J gene TRBJ1-4; possibly TRBD1 for D (5 bases). This clonotype originated in a human donor who received a COVID-19 vaccine. The material was CD4+ T cells from PBMCs cultured without peptide, obtained before COVID-19 vaccination. The CDR3 region is CASSPARAREKLFF. CDR3 sequence (DNA): TGTGCCAGCTCACCGGCCAGGGCTCGCGAAAAACTGTTTTTT.